A few counts support the clone carrying this T cell receptor (beta chain). Its target is not known. Trimming cost V 0 bases and J 0 bases; bases outside gene matches: 1. Germline V gene lookup returns CDR1 SGHRS and CDR2 YFSETQ. This CDR3 spans 15 amino acids. The sample is drawn from a study of cytomegalovirus exposure and HLA in healthy donors. Study-level findings and limits: Reports state that TCR beta sequences accurately predicted most subjects' HLA-A and HLA-B alleles. CMV serostatus was the only recorded immune exposure for donors. In vitro work confirmed that a few CMV-associated chains recognize CMV antigens.

PCR used 60 Vbeta primers and 13 Jbeta primers. Assay: immunoSEQ multiplex PCR; the TCRdb copy retains only in-frame clones and omits some. The sample contains hundreds of thousands of clones, approximately 70% of which appear only once. The sequence derives from a female donor in good health and CMV-seronegative. The rearrangement joins TRBV5-1 to TRBJ1-1; TRBD1 aligns across 8 bases. The sample consisted of PBMCs. The CDR3: CASSLGQGLNTEAFF. As DNA, the CDR3 is TGCGCCAGCAGCTTGGGACAGGGGTTGAACACTGAAGCTTTCTTT.